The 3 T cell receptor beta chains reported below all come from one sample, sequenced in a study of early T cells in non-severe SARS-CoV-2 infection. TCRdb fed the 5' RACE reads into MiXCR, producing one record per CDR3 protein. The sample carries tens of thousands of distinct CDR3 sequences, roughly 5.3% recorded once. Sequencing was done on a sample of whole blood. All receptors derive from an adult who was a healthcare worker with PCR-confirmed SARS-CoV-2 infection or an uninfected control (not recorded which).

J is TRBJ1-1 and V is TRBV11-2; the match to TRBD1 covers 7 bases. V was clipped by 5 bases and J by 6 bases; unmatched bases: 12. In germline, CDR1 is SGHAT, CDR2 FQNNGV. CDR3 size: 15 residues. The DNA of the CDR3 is TGTGCCAGCAGCGGGCGACAGGGAGGGGTCCCTGAAGCTTTCTTT. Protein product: CASSGRQGGVPEAFF.

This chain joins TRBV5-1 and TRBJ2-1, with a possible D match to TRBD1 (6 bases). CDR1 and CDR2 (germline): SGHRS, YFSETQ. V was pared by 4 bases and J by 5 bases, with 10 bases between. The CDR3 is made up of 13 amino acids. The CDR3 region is CASSPGADNEQFF. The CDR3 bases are TGCGCCAGCAGCCCAGGGGCGGACAATGAGCAGTTCTTC.

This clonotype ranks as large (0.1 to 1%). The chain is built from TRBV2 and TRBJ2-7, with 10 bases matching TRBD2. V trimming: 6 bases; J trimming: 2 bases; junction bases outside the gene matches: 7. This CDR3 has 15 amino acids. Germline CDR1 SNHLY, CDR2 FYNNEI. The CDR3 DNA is TGTGCCAGCAGGAAGGGACTAGCGAACGCCTACGAGCAGTACTTC. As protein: CASRKGLANAYEQYF.